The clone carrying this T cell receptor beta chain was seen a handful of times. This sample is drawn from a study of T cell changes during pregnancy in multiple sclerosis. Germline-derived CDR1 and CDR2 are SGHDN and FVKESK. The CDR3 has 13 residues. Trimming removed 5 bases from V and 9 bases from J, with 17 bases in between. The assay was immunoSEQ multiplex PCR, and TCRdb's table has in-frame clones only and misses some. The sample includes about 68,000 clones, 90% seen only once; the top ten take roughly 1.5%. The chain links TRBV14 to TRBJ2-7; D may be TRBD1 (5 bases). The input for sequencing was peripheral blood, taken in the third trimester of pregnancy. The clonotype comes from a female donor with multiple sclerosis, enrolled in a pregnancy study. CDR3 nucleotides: TGTGCCAGCAGCATCTATCAGGGAAACCGGCAGTACTTC. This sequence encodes CASSIYQGNRQYF.